This T cell receptor (beta chain) was captured in a study of blood T cell repertoires in COVID-19. Overall study context: Samples taken during acute and convalescent COVID-19 were collected in the United States, Italy and Spain. PBMCs, B-cell-depleted T cells, or T cells were the source of the cDNA or gDNA that made up the material.

Participants were placed into cohorts based on the clinical history they reported. Under the authors' procedure: Reference gene primer amplification gave nucleated cell count estimates. Sequencing was performed with immunoSEQ multiplex PCR; in TCRdb, only in-frame clones are kept and a portion is missing. Clone size and the V and J calls come from that table; the DNA yielded D and trimming. Seen here are about 260,000 clones, approximately 79% observed once, and the top ten hold approximately 4.3%. The CDR3 consists of 16 residues. The germline V gene encodes CDR1 GTSNPN and CDR2 SVGIG (reference sequence). Trimming shortened V by 3 bases and J by 0 bases, and 15 bases separated the two germline ends.

The sample was PBMCs or T cells enriched from blood (not recorded which). The TCR was taken from a man in his thirties or forties with acute COVID-19. The J gene is TRBJ2-4, the V gene TRBV30; D is undetermined. The CDR3: CAWSVGGVSAKNIQYF. The DNA for the CDR3 is TGTGCCTGGAGCGTTGGTGGAGTGTCAGCCAAAAACATTCAGTACTTC.